This TCR beta chain emerged from a study of low-dose radiotherapy and immunotherapy resistance in tumors. This clonotype was recorded many times. Primers used for first-strand cDNA, a TRAV- and TRBV-specific set, covered both alpha and beta chains. Over roughly 19 PCR cycles, TCRs were amplified from a constant-region primer and V-primer adapter. TCRdb analysed the reads with MiXCR anew, one entry per CDR3 protein. There are approximately 80,000 distinct CDR3 sequences in the sample; roughly 17% occur only once, and roughly 1.4% lies in the top ten. Germline values: CDR1 SGHVS, CDR2 FQNEAQ. CDR3 length equals 19 residues. V was clipped by 4 bases and J by 4 bases; unmatched bases: 16. Specified time point: after trial treatment. Treatment indicated: LDRT plus nivolumab, ipilimumab, low-dose cyclophosphamide and aspirin (RACIN trial). Low-dose radiotherapy, low-dose cyclophosphamide, aspirin, ipilimumab and nivolumab were all given to the donors.

The sequences come from PBMCs, collected after low-dose radiotherapy plus immunotherapy. The chain employs TRBV7-8 and TRBJ2-1, with 10 bases aligning to TRBD2. The receptor's source is a male donor with prostate cancer. Here the CDR3 DNA reads TGTGCCAGCAGCTCCCCTCCGACTACTAGCGGGGCTTCTTACAATGAGCAGTTCTTC. Its translation is CASSSPPTTSGASYNEQFF.